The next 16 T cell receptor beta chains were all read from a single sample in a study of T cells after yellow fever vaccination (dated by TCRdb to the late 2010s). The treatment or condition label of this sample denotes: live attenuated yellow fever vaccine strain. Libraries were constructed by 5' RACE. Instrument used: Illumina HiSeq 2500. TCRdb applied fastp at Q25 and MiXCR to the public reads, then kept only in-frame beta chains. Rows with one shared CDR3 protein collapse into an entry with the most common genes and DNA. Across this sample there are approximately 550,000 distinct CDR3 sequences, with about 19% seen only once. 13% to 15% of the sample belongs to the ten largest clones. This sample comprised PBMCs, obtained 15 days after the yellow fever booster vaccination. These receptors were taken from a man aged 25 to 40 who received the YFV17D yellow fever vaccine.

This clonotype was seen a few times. The chain's CDR3 is CASSQVLREDDTQYF. Here the CDR3 DNA reads TGTGCCAGCAGCCAAGTATTGAGGGAGGACGATACGCAGTATTTT. The gene calls are TRBV14 and TRBJ2-3; weak D call: TRBD2 (6 bases). The V end was cut by 1 base, the J end by 6 bases, with 14 bases between. CDR1 and CDR2 from the germline V gene are SGHDN and FVKESK. This CDR3 is 15 amino acids long.

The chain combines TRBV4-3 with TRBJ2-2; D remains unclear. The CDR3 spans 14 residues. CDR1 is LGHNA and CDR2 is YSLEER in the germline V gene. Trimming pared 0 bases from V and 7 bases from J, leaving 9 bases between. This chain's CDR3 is CASSQDLGDGELFF. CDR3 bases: TGCGCCAGCAGCCAAGATTTGGGTGACGGGGAGCTGTTTTTT.

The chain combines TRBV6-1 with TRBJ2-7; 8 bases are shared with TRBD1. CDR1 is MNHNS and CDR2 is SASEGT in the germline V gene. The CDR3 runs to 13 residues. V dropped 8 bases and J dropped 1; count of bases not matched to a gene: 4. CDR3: CASGRDRSYEQYF. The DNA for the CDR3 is TGTGCCAGCGGAAGGGACAGGTCCTACGAGCAGTACTTC.

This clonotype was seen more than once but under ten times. CDR3 DNA: TGTGCCAGCAGTTTTGGTAAGCGGTACGAGCAGTACTTC. It encodes CASSFGKRYEQYF. The genes are TRBV28 and TRBJ2-7; tentatively, D is TRBD2 (5 bases). The CDR3 consists of 13 residues. CDR1 MDHEN and CDR2 SYDVKM come from the germline V gene. The V end lost 3 bases, the J end lost 4 bases, and 10 bases lay between the germline ends.

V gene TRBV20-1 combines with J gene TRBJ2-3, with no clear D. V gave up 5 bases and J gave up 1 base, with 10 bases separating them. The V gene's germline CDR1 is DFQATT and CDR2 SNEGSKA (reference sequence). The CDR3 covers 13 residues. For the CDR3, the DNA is TGCAGTGCTCCAACCTCAGGCACAGATACGCAGTATTTT. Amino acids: CSAPTSGTDTQYF.

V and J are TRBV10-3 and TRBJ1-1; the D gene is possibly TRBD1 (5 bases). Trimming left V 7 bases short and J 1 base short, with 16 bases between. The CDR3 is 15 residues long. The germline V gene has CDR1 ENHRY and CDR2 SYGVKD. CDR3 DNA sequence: TGTGCCATCACTGGGGTTCGGGACGGGAACACTGAAGCTTTCTTT. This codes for CAITGVRDGNTEAFF.

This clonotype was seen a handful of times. The CDR3 region is CASSALLAGVNEQFF. In DNA form, the CDR3 reads TGTGCCAGCAGCGCCCTGCTAGCGGGAGTCAATGAGCAGTTCTTC. The chain uses TRBV9 and TRBJ2-1, with 10 bases identical to TRBD2. Per the germline V gene, CDR1 is SGDLS and CDR2 is YYNGEE. V lost 3 bases to trimming and J lost 6 bases; unmatched junction nucleotides: 6. There are 15 residues in the CDR3.

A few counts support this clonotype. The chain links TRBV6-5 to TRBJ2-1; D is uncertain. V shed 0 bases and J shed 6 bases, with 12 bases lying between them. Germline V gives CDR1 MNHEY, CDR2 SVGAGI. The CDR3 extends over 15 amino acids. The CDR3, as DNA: TGTGCCAGCAGTTACTCGCCAGCTTTGAGCAATGAGCAGTTCTTC. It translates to CASSYSPALSNEQFF.

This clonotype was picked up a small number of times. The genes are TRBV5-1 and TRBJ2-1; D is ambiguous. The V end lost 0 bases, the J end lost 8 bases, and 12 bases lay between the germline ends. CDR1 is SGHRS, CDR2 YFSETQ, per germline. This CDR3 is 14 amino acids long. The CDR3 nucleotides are TGCGCCAGCAGCTTGGGAGGTGTAGCAGATGAGCAGTTCTTC. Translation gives CASSLGGVADEQFF.

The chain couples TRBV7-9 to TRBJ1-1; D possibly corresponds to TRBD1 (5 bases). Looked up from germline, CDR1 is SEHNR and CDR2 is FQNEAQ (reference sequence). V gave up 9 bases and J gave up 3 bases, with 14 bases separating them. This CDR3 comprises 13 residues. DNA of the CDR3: TGTGCCAGTTCCCAGACAGCGTACACTGAAGCTTTCTTT. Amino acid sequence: CASSQTAYTEAFF.

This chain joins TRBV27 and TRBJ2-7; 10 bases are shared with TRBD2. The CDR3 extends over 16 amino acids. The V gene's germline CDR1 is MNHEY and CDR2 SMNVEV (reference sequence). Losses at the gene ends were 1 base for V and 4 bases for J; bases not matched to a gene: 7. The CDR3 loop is CASSLYVGTSAYEQYF. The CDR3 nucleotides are TGTGCCAGCAGTTTATATGTTGGGACTAGCGCTTACGAGCAGTACTTC.

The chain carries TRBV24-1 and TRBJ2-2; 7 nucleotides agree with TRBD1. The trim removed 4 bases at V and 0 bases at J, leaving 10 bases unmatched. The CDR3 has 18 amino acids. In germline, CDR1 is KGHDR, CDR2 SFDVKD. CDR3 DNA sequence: TGTGCCACCAGTGACGCCCGGGCAGGGGGTTCGAACACCGGGGAGCTGTTTTTT. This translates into CATSDARAGGSNTGELFF.

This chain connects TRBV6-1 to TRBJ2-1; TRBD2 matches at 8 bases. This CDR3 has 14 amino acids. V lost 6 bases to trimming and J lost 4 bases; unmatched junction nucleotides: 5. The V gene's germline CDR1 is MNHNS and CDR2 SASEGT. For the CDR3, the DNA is TGTGCCAGCAGGAGACTAGCGAGTTACAATGAGCAGTTCTTC. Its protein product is CASRRLASYNEQFF.

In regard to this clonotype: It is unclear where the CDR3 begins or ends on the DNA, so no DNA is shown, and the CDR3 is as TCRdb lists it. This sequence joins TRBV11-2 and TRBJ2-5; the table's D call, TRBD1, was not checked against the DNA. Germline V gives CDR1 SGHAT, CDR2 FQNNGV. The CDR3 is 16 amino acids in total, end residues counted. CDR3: CASSFGPGAGGETQYF.

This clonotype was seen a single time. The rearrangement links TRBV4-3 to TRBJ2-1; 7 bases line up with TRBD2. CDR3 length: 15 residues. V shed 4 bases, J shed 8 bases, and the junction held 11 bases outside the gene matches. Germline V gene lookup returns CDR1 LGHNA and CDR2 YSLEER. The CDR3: CASSPPRAGKHEQFF. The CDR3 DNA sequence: TGCGCCAGCAGCCCTCCCAGAGCGGGAAAGCATGAGCAGTTCTTC.

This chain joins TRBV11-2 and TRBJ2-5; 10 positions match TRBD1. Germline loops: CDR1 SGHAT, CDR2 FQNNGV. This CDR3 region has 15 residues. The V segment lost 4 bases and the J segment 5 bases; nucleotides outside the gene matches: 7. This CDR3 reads CASSSLDRGMETQYF. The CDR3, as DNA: TGTGCCAGCAGCTCCTTGGACAGGGGGATGGAGACCCAGTACTTC.